This T cell receptor (beta chain) was retrieved from a study of T cells in Graves' hyperthyroidism and ophthalmopathy. Amplification targeted TCR beta CDR3 regions from RNA transcripts. Carried out on the TCR CDR3, a first-round RT-PCR used the HTBI primer set. TCRdb itself ran the multiplex PCR reads through MiXCR, one entry per CDR3 protein. The repertoire holds 300,000 to 450,000 distinct CDR3 sequences, with roughly 14% as singletons. Germline V CDR1 and CDR2: SEHNR, FQNEAQ (reference sequence). The CDR3 spans 14 residues. The V end lost 0 bases, the J end lost 6 bases, and 8 bases lay between the germline ends.

The receptor was derived from a woman aged 18-35 years with Graves' hyperthyroidism that later progressed to Graves' ophthalmopathy. The J gene is TRBJ1-4, the V gene TRBV7-9; D gene uncertain. The sample consisted of blood. In nucleotides, the CDR3 is TGTGCCAGCAGCTTAGCTGTCGTGGATGAAAAACTGTTTTTT. Translation: CASSLAVVDEKLFF. Full variable domain (remainder filled in from reference TRBV7-9 and TRBJ1-4): DTGVSQNPRHKITKRGQNVTFRCDPISEHNRLYWYRQTLGQGPEFLTYFQNEAQLEKSRLLSDRFSAERPKGSFSTLEIQRTEQGDSAMYLCASSLAVVDEKLFFGSGTQLSVL.